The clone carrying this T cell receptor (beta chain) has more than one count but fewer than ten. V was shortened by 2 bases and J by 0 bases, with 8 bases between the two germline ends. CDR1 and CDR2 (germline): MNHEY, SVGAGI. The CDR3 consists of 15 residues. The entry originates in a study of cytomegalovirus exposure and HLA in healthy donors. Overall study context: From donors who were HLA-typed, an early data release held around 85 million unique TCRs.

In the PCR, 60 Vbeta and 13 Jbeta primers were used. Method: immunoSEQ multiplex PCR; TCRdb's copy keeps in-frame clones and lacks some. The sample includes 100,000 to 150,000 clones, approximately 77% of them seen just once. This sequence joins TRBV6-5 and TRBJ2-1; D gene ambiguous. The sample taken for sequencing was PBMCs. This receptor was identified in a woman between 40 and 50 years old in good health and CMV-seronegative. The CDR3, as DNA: TGTGCCAGCAGTTACGACCGGAGCTCCTACAATGAGCAGTTCTTC. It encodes CASSYDRSSYNEQFF.